The 6 T cell receptor beta chains below come from one sample, sequenced in a study of blood T cell repertoires in COVID-19. Some clones are missing from TCRdb's copy, which holds only in-frame ones; the method was immunoSEQ multiplex PCR. This table has about 270,000 clones, roughly 88% appearing once. The sequenced sample was PBMCs or T cells enriched from blood (not recorded which). These receptor sequences come from a woman between 40 and 55 years old with acute COVID-19.

As for this clone: One end of the junction does not line up with germline, which may come from a read error. The gene calls are TRBV7-9 and TRBJ2-7, with 7 bases identical to TRBD1. Germline V CDR1 and CDR2: SEHNR, FQNEAQ (reference sequence). The CDR3 contains 11 residues. The CDR3: CASSLATGQTF. Here the CDR3 DNA reads TGTGCCAGCAGCTTAGCGACGGGACAGACCTTC.

The chain combines TRBV7-2 with TRBJ2-4; the D gene is possibly TRBD1 (7 bases). Per germline, CDR1 SGHTA and CDR2 FQGNSA. The CDR3 runs to 13 residues. With 11 bases removed from V and 1 base from J, the gap between germline ends came to 12 bases. The CDR3 nucleotides read TGTGCCTCCGCGGGACAGGCCAAAAACATTCAGTACTTC. Protein: CASAGQAKNIQYF.

The V gene is TRBV5-1, the J gene TRBJ2-1; 12 bases line up with TRBD2. The germline V gene encodes CDR1 SGHRS and CDR2 YFSETQ. This CDR3 contains 15 residues. With V trimmed by 4 bases and J by 9 bases, 8 bases remained unmatched. CDR3 protein: CASSPLTSGSLEQFF. The CDR3 DNA sequence: TGCGCCAGCAGCCCCTTGACTAGCGGGAGCCTTGAGCAGTTCTTC.

The gene calls are TRBV3-1 (or the pseudogene TRBV3-2) and TRBJ1-4; TRBD1 might be the D (5 bases). This CDR3 is built from 14 residues. The ends were cut back, 3 bases at V and 6 bases at J, with 11 bases in the middle. Germline CDR1 and CDR2: LGHDT and YNNKEL (reference sequence). The CDR3 protein is CASSHGGVDEKLFF. DNA of the CDR3: TGTGCCAGCAGCCACGGGGGGGTAGATGAAAAACTGTTTTTT.

This chain links TRBV28 with TRBJ2-5, with 13 bases matching TRBD2. Germline V gene lookup returns CDR1 MDHEN and CDR2 SYDVKM. The V gene end was trimmed by 6 bases and the J gene end by 3 bases; junction bases not matched to a gene: 10. CDR3 length: 17 residues. The chain's CDR3 is CASSSITGTSGEETQYF. CDR3 in DNA: TGTGCCAGCAGCAGTATAACCGGGACTAGCGGGGAAGAGACCCAGTACTTC.

This clone was seen a few times. This sequence joins TRBV12-3 or TRBV12-4 and TRBJ1-1; the D is unclear. The V end was cut by 5 bases, the J end by 4 bases, with 8 bases between. CDR3 length equals 12 residues. CDR3 residues: CASSNQITEAFF. The CDR3 region has the DNA TGTGCCAGCAGTAATCAGATCACTGAAGCTTTCTTT.